The 9 T cell receptor beta chains in this list originate from one sample, sequenced in a study of blood T cells in healthy people across ages (dated by TCRdb to 2014 to 2015). Libraries were prepared through 5' RACE. Sequenced on an Illumina HiSeq 2500. The second PCR ran for about 7 to 11 cycles and used a J-beta primer mix along with a sample-barcoded 5' primer. TCRdb reprocessing: public reads trimmed at Q25 with fastp, clones called with MiXCR, in-frame beta chains kept. Each entry is one CDR3 protein sequence, shown with its most common DNA and genes. A total of approximately 1.5 million distinct CDR3 sequences appear in this sample, about 35% of them only once. Approximately 10% of the sample is held by the ten biggest clonotypes. Sequenced material: blood. The receptors were sampled from a woman in her thirties in good health.

In this sample, this clonotype turned up a few times. This chain links TRBV10-3 with TRBJ2-2; no clear D gene. Trimming removed 5 bases at V and 2 bases at J, with 15 bases between. Germline lookup yields CDR1 ENHRY and CDR2 SYGVKD. The length of the CDR3 is 16 residues. The CDR3, as DNA: TGTGCCATCAGTCCGGTGGGAAACAGAAACACCGGGGAGCTGTTTTTT. Encoded protein: CAISPVGNRNTGELFF.

This clonotype was detected ten times or more. Possible read error: a much larger clone is one base away. This chain's CDR3 is CASSWGGRNNEQFF. DNA for the CDR3: TGTGCCAGCAGTTGGGGAGGCCGCAACAATGAGCAGTTCTTC. The chain joins TRBV27 to TRBJ2-1; TRBD2 is a possible D gene (6 bases). This CDR3 is 14 amino acids long. The ends were cut back, 4 bases at V and 5 bases at J, with 12 bases in the middle. Germline loops: CDR1 MNHEY, CDR2 SMNVEV (reference sequence).

This clonotype has only a few counts. The rearrangement uses TRBV20-1 and TRBJ2-7, with D tentatively TRBD1 (5 bases). The CDR3 length is 14 residues. Trimming removed 5 bases from V and 0 bases from J, with 14 bases in between. The V gene's germline CDR1 is DFQATT and CDR2 SNEGSKA (reference sequence). The CDR3 spells CSAPRVTVSYEQYF. DNA of the CDR3: TGCAGTGCTCCCAGGGTGACAGTCTCCTACGAGCAGTACTTC.

This rearrangement joins TRBV18 to TRBJ2-7; weak D call: TRBD2 (5 bases). The CDR3 length is 13 residues. In germline, CDR1 is KGHSH, CDR2 LQKENI. The ends were cut back, 0 bases at V and 3 bases at J, with 6 bases in the middle. This CDR3 is CASSPPTSYEQYF. In DNA, the CDR3 is TGTGCCAGCTCACCACCCACTAGCTACGAGCAGTACTTC.

The gene calls are TRBV4-1 and TRBJ1-1; 9 bases map to TRBD1. Germline CDR1 MGHRA, CDR2 YSYEKL. V was pared by 1 base and J by 9 bases, with 15 bases of the junction left unmatched. The CDR3 loop spans 17 amino acids. The CDR3: CASSQAASDRGSWQAFF. CDR3 coding DNA: TGCGCCAGCAGCCAAGCGGCCTCGGACAGGGGTTCGTGGCAAGCTTTCTTT.

This rearrangement joins TRBV4-1 to TRBJ2-5, with 7 bases identical to TRBD2. V dropped 3 bases and J dropped 2; count of bases not matched to a gene: 12. CDR3 length equals 17 residues. Germline values: CDR1 MGHRA, CDR2 YSYEKL. As DNA, the CDR3 is TGCGCCAGCAGCCAGCGTCTACAAGCAGCGGGGCAAGAGACCCAGTACTTC. Encoded protein: CASSQRLQAAGQETQYF.

Only a few counts were recorded for this clonotype. This sequence joins TRBV19 and TRBJ2-2; D could derive from TRBD1 or TRBD2 (7 bases each). This CDR3 has 19 amino acids. Germline V gene lookup returns CDR1 LNHDA and CDR2 SQIVND (reference sequence). With 3 bases removed from V and 4 bases from J, the gap between germline ends came to 24 bases. The DNA of the CDR3 is TGTGCCAGTAGTATGCGAGCGGGACAGATGTTACGGCCCACCGGGGAGCTGTTTTTT. Amino acid sequence: CASSMRAGQMLRPTGELFF.

This chain connects TRBV7-9 to TRBJ2-5; tentative D call: TRBD1 (6 bases). The CDR3 has 13 residues. Trimming stripped 8 bases from V and 4 bases from J, with 14 bases between. Germline-derived CDR1 and CDR2 are SEHNR and FQNEAQ (reference sequence). DNA for the CDR3: TGTGCCAGCGGCCAGGGGACATTAGAGACCCAGTACTTC. As protein: CASGQGTLETQYF.

The gene calls are TRBV29-1 and TRBJ1-2; possible D gene TRBD1, 5 bases. V was shortened by 4 bases and J by 1 base, with 13 bases between the two germline ends. Germline-derived CDR1 and CDR2 are SQVTM and ANQGSEA. The CDR3 runs to 14 residues. As DNA, the CDR3 is TGCAGCGTTGCACAGGCCACCGATAACTATGGCTACACCTTC. This gives the protein CSVAQATDNYGYTF.